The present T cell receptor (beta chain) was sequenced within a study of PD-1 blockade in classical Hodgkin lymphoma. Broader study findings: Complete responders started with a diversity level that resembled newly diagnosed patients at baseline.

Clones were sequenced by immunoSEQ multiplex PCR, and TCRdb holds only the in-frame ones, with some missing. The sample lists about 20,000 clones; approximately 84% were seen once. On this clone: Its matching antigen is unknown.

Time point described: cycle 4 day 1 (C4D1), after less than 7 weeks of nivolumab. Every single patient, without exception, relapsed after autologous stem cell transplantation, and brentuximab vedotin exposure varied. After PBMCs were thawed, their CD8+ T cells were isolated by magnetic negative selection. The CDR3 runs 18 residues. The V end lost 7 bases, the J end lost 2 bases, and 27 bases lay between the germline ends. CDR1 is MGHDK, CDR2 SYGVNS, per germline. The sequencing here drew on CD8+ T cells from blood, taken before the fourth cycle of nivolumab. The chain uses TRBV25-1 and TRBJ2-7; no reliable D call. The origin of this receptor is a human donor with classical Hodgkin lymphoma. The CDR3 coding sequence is TGTGCCAGCACAAACCTTTGGGCCTCTGACACTGGAACCTACGAGCAGTACTTC. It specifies CASTNLWASDTGTYEQYF.